The rows below give T cell receptor beta chains drawn from one sample of a study of T cells after yellow fever vaccination. TCRdb recomputed calls from the 5' RACE reads with MiXCR, one row per CDR3 protein. The data contain 250,000 to 400,000 distinct CDR3 sequences, over 3.5% of them singletons. The material was PBMCs, obtained 5 days after the yellow fever booster vaccination. The receptors derive from a man between 18 and 35 years old who received the YFV17D yellow fever vaccine. Both conserved end residues are part of each CDR3. D genes are given only for firm matches. For some rows the clone size is stated as once, few or many, or as a class when expanded; others skip it.

v_call,d_call,j_call,clone_size,cdr3_aa,cdr3_nt
TRBV13,TRBD1,TRBJ1-5,few,CASSLRGTGNQPQHF,TGTGCCAGCAGCTTACGGGGGACAGGTAATCAGCCCCAGCATTTT
TRBV7-6,NA,TRBJ2-7,NA,CASSLEGRGFYEQYF,TGTGCCAGCAGCTTAGAGGGAAGGGGTTTCTACGAGCAGTACTTC
TRBV19,NA,TRBJ1-1,few,CASSTPSQRGAFF,TGTGCCAGTAGTACACCTTCACAAAGGGGAGCTTTCTTT
TRBV6-2/TRBV6-3,NA,TRBJ1-5,many,CASSWGVGGNQPQHF,TGTGCCAGCAGTTGGGGGGTAGGGGGGAATCAGCCCCAGCATTTT
TRBV28,NA,TRBJ2-5,many,CASSPSGPHQYF,TGTGCCAGCAGTCCGAGCGGACCACACCAGTACTTC
TRBV5-1,NA,TRBJ1-5,many,CASSLVPDSYQPQHF,TGCGCCAGCAGCTTGGTACCGGACAGTTATCAGCCCCAGCATTTT
TRBV7-2,NA,TRBJ2-1,many,CASSFRRGLTYNEQFF,TGTGCCAGCAGCTTTCGCCGGGGGCTGACTTACAATGAGCAGTTCTTC
TRBV12-3/TRBV12-4,TRBD2,TRBJ2-1,NA,CASSSRTSGAYNEQFF,TGTGCCAGCAGCTCTCGGACTAGCGGGGCATACAATGAGCAGTTCTTC
TRBV3-1,TRBD1,TRBJ1-1,NA,CASSKGQEAFF,TGTGCCAGCAGCAAGGGACAGGAAGCTTTCTTT
TRBV12-3/TRBV12-4,NA,TRBJ2-7,many,CASSSGTGFYEQYF,TGTGCCAGCAGTTCAGGGACCGGGTTCTACGAGCAGTACTTC
TRBV7-2,NA,TRBJ2-5,many,CASSLVTVETQYF,TGTGCCAGCAGCTTAGTCACAGTAGAGACCCAGTACTTC
TRBV30,TRBD1,TRBJ1-1,NA,CAWSGGQGVRTEAFF,TGTGCCTGGAGTGGAGGACAGGGTGTCCGTACTGAAGCTTTCTTT
TRBV28,NA,TRBJ1-2,many,CASSSSIYGYTF,TGTGCCAGCAGTTCCTCGATCTATGGCTACACCTTC
TRBV5-1,TRBD1,TRBJ1-4,few,CASSQQGASEKLFF,TGCGCCAGCAGCCAACAGGGGGCTAGCGAAAAACTGTTTTTT
TRBV5-1,NA,TRBJ2-5,many,CASSLQGLSRETQYF,TGCGCCAGCAGCTTACAGGGCCTTAGTAGAGAGACCCAGTACTTC
TRBV29-1,TRBD1,TRBJ1-2,NA,CSAGGQGGTRYTF,TGCAGCGCCGGCGGGCAGGGGGGGACGAGGTACACCTTC
TRBV5-1,NA,TRBJ2-3,many,CASSPGGPGDTQYF,TGCGCCAGCAGCCCCGGGGGGCCCGGAGATACGCAGTATTTT
TRBV3-1,NA,TRBJ2-4,few,CASSHLSSVGGLLGNIQYF,TGTGCCAGCAGCCACCTGTCGTCCGTCGGGGGCCTTTTGGGAAACATTCAGTACTTC
TRBV12-3/TRBV12-4,NA,TRBJ2-1,many,CASSFQGSYNEQFF,TGTGCCAGCAGTTTTCAGGGATCCTACAATGAGCAGTTCTTC
TRBV5-6,NA,TRBJ1-6,many,CASSFNPDSPLHF,TGTGCCAGCAGCTTTAATCCGGATTCACCCCTCCACTTT
TRBV11-2,TRBD1,TRBJ2-3,many,CASSLVTGGTDTQYF,TGTGCCAGCAGCTTAGTTACAGGGGGCACAGATACGCAGTATTTT
TRBV6-2/TRBV6-3,TRBD2,TRBJ2-5,many,CASSYLRLAGAQETQYF,TGTGCCAGCAGTTACCTACGACTAGCGGGGGCCCAAGAGACCCAGTACTTC
TRBV5-1,TRBD2,TRBJ2-3,few,CASSLADGTSGDNTQYF,TGCGCCAGCAGCTTGGCGGACGGGACTAGCGGGGATAATACGCAGTATTTT
TRBV7-8,NA,TRBJ2-4,few,CASSLGREGAKNIQYF,TGTGCCAGCAGCTTAGGCAGGGAAGGAGCCAAAAACATTCAGTACTTC
TRBV7-3,NA,TRBJ2-5,few,CASSFGRGMRETQYF,TGTGCCAGCAGCTTTGGTCGGGGGATGAGGGAGACCCAGTACTTC
TRBV4-1,TRBD1,TRBJ2-1,NA,CASSVRDRLMNEQFF,TGCGCCAGCAGCGTCCGGGACAGGTTAATGAATGAGCAGTTCTTC
TRBV30,TRBD2,TRBJ2-3,many,CAWAQFVSGGLSDTQYF,TGTGCCTGGGCCCAGTTCGTTAGCGGGGGGTTGTCAGATACGCAGTATTTT
TRBV7-8,NA,TRBJ2-5,few,CASSLEMVASLQETQYF,TGTGCCAGCAGCTTAGAAATGGTGGCTAGCTTACAAGAGACCCAGTACTTC
TRBV7-6,NA,TRBJ2-2,few,CASSFGAAGELFF,TGTGCCAGCAGCTTTGGGGCGGCCGGGGAGCTGTTTTTT
TRBV20-1,TRBD1,TRBJ2-7,NA,CSAKGQGSSYEQYF,TGCAGTGCAAAGGGACAGGGGAGCTCCTACGAGCAGTACTTC
TRBV19,NA,TRBJ2-3,many,CASSVSVGPSDTQYF,TGTGCCAGTAGTGTATCAGTAGGTCCGTCGGATACGCAGTATTTT
TRBV10-3,NA,TRBJ2-1,few,CAISGKGSAYNEQFF,TGTGCCATCAGTGGGAAGGGGTCAGCCTACAATGAGCAGTTCTTC
TRBV5-1,NA,TRBJ2-1,many,CASGRWDANEQFF,TGCGCCAGCGGGAGGTGGGATGCGAATGAGCAGTTCTTC
TRBV4-3,NA,TRBJ2-3,many,CASSQRPSTDTQYF,TGCGCCAGCAGCCAAAGACCGAGCACAGATACGCAGTATTTT
TRBV19,NA,TRBJ1-5,NA,CASSEGGEQPQHF,TGTGCCAGTAGTGAGGGCGGGGAACAGCCCCAGCATTTT
TRBV27,TRBD1,TRBJ2-3,few,CASVGTGSITDTQYF,TGTGCCAGCGTGGGGACAGGGTCAATCACAGATACGCAGTATTTT
TRBV12-3/TRBV12-4,NA,TRBJ2-1,few,CASSPPGFVSEWQFF,TGTGCCAGCAGTCCCCCCGGGTTCGTGTCGGAGTGGCAGTTCTTC
TRBV7-7,TRBD2,TRBJ2-5,NA,CASSLVAGRQTQYF,TGTGCCAGCAGCTTAGTAGCGGGGCGGCAGACCCAGTACTTC
TRBV4-1,TRBD1,TRBJ2-3,NA,CASSQDRGQAVDTQYF,TGCGCCAGCAGCCAAGATAGGGGACAGGCTGTAGATACGCAGTATTTT
TRBV7-2,TRBD1,TRBJ2-5,many,CASSRNRGETQYF,TGTGCCAGCAGCCGGAACAGGGGAGAGACCCAGTACTTC